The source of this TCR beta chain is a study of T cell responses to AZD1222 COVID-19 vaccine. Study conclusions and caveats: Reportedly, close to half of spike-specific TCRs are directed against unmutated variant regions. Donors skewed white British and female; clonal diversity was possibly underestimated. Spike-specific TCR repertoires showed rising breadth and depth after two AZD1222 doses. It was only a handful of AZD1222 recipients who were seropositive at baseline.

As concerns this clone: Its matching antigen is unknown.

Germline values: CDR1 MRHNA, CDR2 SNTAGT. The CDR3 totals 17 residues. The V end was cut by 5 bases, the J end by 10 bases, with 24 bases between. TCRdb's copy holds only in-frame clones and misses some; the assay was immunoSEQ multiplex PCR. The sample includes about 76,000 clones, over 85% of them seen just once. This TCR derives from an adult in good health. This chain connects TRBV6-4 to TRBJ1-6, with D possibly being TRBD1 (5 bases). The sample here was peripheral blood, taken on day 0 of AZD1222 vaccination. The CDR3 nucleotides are TGTGCCAGCAGTCCACGATACAATAGGGGTATGGGATCACCCCTCCACTTT. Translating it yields CASSPRYNRGMGSPLHF.